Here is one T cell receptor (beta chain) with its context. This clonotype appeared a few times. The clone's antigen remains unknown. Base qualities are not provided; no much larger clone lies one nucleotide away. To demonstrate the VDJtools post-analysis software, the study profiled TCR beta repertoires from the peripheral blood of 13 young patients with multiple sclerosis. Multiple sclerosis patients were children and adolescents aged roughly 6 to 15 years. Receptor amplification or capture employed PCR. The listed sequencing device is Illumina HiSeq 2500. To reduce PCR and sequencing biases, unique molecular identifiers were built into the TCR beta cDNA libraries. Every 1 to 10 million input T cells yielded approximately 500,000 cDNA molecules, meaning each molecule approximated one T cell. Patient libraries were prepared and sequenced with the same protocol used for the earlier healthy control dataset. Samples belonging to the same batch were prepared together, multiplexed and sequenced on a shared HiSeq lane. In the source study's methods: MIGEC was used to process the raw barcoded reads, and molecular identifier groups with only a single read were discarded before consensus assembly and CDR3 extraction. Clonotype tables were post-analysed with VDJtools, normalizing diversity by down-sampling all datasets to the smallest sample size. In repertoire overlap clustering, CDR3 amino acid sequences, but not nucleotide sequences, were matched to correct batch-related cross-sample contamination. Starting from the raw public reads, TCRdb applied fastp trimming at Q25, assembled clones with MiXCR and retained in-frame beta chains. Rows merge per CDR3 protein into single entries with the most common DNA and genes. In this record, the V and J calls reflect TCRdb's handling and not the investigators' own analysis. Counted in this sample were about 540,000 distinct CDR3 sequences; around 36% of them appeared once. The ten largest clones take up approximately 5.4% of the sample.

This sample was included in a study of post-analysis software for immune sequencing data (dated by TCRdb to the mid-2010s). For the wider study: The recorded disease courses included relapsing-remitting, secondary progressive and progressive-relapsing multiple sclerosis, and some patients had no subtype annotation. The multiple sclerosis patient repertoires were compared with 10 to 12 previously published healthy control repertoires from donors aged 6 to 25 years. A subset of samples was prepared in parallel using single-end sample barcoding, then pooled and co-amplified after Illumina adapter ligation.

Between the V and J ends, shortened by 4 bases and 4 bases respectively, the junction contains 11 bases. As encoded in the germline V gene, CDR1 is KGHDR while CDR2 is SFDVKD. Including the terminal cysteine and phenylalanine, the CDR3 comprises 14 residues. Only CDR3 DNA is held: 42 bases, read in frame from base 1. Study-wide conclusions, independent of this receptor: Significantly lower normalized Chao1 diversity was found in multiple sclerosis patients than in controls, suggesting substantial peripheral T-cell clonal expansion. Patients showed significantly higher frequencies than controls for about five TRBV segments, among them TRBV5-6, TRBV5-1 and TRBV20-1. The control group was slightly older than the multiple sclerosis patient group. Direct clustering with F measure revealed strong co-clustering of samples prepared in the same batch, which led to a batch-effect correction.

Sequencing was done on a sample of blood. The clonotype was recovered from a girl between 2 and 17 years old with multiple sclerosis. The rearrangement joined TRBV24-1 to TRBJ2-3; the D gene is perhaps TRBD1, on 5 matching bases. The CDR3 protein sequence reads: CATSDPARADTQYF. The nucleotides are TGTGCCACCAGTGACCCGGCCAGGGCAGATACGCAGTATTTT.